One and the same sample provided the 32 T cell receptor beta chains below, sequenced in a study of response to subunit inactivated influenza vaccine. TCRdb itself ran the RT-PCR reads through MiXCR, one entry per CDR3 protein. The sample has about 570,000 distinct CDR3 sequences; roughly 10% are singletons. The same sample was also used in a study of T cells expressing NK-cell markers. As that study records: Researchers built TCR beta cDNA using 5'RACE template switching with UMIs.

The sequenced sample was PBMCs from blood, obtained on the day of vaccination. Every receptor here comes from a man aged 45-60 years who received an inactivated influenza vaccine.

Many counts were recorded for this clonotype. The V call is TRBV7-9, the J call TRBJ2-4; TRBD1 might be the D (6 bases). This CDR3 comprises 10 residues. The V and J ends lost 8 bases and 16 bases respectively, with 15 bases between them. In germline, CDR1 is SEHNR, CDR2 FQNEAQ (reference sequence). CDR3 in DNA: TGTGCCAGCGATGGGGGCAGCCTATACTTC. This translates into CASDGGSLYF.

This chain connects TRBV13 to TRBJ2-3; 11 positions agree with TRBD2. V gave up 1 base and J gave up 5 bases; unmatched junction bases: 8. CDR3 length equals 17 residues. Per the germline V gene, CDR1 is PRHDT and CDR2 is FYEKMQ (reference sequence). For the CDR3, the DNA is TGTGCCAGCAGCTTAGAAGGTTTAGGACTAGCGGGAGATACGCAGTATTTT. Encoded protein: CASSLEGLGLAGDTQYF.

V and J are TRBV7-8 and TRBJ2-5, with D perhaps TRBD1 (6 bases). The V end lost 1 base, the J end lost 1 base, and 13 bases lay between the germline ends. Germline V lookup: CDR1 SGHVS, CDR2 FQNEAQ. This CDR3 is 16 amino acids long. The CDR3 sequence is CASSLGARGRQETQYF. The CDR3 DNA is TGTGCCAGCAGCTTAGGGGCCAGGGGACGCCAAGAGACCCAGTACTTC.

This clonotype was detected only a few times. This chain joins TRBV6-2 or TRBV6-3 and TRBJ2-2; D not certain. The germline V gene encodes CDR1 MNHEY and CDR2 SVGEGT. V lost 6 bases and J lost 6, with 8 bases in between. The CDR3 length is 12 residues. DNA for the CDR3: TGTGCCAGCAGCAATAGGCCCGGGGAGCTGTTTTTT. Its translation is CASSNRPGELFF.

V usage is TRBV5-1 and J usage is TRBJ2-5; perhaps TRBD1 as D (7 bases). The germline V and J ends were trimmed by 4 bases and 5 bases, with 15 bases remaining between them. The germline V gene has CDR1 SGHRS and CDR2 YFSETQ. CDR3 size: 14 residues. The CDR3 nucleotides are TGCGCCAGCAGCGGAGGGACAGAGGATGAGACCCAGTACTTC. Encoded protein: CASSGGTEDETQYF.

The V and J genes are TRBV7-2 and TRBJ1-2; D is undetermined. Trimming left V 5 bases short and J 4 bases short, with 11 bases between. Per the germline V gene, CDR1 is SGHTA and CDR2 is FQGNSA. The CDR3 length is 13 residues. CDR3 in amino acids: CASSPAVIYGYTF. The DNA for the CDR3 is TGTGCCAGCAGCCCAGCCGTGATCTATGGCTACACCTTC.

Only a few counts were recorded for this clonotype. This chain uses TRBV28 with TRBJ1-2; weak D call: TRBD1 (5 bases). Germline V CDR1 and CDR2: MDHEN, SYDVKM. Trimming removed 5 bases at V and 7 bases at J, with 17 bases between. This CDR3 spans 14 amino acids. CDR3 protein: CASSRDRGLGGYTF. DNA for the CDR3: TGTGCCAGCAGTCGGGACCGGGGATTGGGTGGCTACACCTTC.

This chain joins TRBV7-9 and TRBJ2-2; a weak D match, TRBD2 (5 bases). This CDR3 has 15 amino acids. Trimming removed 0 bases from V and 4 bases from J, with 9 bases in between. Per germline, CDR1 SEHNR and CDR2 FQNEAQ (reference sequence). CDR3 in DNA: TGTGCCAGCAGCTTAGCCGGGATGAGCACCGGGGAGCTGTTTTTT. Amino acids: CASSLAGMSTGELFF.

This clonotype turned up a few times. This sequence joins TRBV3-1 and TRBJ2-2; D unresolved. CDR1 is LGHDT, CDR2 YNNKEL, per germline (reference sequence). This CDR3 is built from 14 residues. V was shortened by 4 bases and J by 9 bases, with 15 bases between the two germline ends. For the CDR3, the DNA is TGTGCCAGCAGCCCAAATCCCAGTCCCCGGGAGCTGTTTTTT. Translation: CASSPNPSPRELFF.

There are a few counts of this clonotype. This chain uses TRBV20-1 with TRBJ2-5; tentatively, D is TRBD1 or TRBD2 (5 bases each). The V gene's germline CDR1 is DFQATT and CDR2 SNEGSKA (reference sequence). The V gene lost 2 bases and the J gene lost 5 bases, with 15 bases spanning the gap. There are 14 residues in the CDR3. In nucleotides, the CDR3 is TGCAGTGCTAGACCCGGGACCCCAGCGGAGACCCAGTACTTC. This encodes CSARPGTPAETQYF.

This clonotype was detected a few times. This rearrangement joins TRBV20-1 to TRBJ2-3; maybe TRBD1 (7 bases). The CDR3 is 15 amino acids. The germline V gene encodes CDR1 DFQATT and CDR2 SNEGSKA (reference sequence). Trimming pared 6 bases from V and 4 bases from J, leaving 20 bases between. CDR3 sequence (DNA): TGCAGTGCGGAAAAGCAGGGGGGCCCGGCAGATACGCAGTATTTT. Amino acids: CSAEKQGGPADTQYF.

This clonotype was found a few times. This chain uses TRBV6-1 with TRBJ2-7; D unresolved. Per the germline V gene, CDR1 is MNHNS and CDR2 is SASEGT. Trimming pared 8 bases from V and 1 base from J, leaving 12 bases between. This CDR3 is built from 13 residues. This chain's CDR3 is CASYAFGSYEQYF. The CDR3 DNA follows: TGTGCCAGCTATGCTTTTGGTTCCTACGAGCAGTACTTC.

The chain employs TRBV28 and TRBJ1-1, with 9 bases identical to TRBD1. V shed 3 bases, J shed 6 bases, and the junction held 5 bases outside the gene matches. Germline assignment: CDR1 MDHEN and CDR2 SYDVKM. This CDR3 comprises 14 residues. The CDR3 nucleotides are TGTGCCAGCAGTTTTCTCGGACAGGGGTCTGAAGCTTTCTTT. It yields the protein CASSFLGQGSEAFF.

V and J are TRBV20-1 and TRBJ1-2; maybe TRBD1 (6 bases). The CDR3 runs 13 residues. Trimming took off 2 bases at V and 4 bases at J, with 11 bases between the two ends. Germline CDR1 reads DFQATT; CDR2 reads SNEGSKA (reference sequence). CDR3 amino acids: CSARSTGAYGYTF. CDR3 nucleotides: TGCAGTGCTAGATCGACAGGCGCCTATGGCTACACCTTC.

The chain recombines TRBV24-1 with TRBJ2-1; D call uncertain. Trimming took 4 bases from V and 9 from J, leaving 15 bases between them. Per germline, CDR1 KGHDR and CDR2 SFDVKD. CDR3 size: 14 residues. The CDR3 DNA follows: TGTGCCACCAGTGACCCGGTCCCCCCTAGTGAGCAGTTCTTC. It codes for CATSDPVPPSEQFF.

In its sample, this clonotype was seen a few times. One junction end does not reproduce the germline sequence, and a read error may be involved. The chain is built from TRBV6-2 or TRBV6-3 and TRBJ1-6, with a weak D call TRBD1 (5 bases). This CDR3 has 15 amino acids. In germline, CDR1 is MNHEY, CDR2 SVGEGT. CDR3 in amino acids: CASRGSGTQNSTLHF. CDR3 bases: TGTGCCAGCAGGGGATCCGGGACCCAGAATTCAACCCTCCACTTT.

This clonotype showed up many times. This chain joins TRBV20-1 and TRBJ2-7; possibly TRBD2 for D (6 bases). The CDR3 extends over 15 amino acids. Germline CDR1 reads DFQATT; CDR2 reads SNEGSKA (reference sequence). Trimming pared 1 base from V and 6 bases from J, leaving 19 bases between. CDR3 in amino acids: CSARAPKGSGVEQYF. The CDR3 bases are TGCAGTGCTAGAGCCCCAAAGGGTAGCGGTGTCGAGCAGTACTTC.

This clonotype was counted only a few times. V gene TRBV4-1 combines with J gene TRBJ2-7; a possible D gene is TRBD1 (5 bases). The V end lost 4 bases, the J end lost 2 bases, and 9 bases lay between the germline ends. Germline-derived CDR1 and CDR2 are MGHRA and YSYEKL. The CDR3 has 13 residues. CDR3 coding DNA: TGCGCCAGCAGCCTAGGGGATACCTACGAGCAGTACTTC. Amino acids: CASSLGDTYEQYF.

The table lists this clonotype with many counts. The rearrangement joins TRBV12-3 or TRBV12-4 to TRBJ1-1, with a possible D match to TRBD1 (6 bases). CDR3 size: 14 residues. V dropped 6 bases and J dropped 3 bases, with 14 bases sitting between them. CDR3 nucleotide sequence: TGTGCCAGCAGGCAAAGGGACATGGACACTGAAGCTTTCTTT. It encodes CASRQRDMDTEAFF.

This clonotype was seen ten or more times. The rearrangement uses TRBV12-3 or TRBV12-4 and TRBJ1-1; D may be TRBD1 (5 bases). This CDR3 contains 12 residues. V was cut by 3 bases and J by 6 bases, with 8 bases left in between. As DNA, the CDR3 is TGTGCCAGCAGTTTTGGAGGGGCTGAAGCTTTCTTT. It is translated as CASSFGGAEAFF.

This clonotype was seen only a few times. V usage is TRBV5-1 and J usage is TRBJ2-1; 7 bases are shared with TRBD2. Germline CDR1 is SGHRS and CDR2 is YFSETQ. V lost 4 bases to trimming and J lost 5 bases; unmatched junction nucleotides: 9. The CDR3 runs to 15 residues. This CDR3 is CASSGRFREDNEQFF. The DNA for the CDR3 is TGCGCCAGCAGCGGGCGTTTTCGGGAGGACAATGAGCAGTTCTTC.

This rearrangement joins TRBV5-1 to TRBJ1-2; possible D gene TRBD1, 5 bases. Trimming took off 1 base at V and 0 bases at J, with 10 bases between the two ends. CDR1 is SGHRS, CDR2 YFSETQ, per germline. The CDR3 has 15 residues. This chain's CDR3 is CASSLTAGSNYGYTF. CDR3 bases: TGCGCCAGCAGCTTGACGGCAGGGTCTAACTATGGCTACACCTTC.

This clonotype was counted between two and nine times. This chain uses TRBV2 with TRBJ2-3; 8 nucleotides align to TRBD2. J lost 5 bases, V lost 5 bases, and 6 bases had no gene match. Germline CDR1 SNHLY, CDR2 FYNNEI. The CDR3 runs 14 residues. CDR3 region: CASSTRGGQDTQYF. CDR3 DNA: TGTGCCAGCAGTACACGGGGGGGCCAAGATACGCAGTATTTT.

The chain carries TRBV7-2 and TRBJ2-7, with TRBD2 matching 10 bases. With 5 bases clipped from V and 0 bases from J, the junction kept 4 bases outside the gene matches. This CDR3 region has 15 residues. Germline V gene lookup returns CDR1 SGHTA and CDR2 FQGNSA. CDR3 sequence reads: CASSPLAGASYEQYF. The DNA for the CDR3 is TGTGCCAGCAGCCCTCTAGCGGGAGCCTCCTACGAGCAGTACTTC.

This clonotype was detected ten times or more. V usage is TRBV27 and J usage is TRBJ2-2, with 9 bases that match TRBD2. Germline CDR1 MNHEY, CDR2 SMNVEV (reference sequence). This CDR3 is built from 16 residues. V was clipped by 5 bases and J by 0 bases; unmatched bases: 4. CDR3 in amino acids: CASSPWTSANTGELFF. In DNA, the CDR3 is TGTGCCAGCAGTCCCTGGACTAGCGCGAACACCGGGGAGCTGTTTTTT.

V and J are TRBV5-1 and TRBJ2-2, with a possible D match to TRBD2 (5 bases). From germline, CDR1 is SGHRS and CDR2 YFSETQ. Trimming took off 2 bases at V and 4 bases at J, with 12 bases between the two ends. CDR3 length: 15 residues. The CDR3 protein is CASSLNEGSTGELFF. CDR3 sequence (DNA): TGCGCCAGCAGCTTAAACGAAGGGAGCACCGGGGAGCTGTTTTTT.

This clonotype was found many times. The CDR3 here is CASSPSTLGYTNTGELFF. The CDR3 nucleotides read TGTGCCAGCTCACCTAGCACGCTAGGATACACGAACACCGGGGAGCTGTTTTTT. The chain uses TRBV18 and TRBJ2-2; D not certain. The germline V gene has CDR1 KGHSH and CDR2 LQKENI. Trimming removed 3 bases at V and 0 bases at J, with 17 bases between. This CDR3 is 18 amino acids long.

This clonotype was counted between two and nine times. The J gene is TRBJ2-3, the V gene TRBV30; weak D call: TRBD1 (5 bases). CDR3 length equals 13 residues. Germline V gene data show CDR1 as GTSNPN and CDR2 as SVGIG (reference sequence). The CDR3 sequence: CAAGYNPRDTQYF. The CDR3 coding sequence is TGTGCAGCAGGGTATAACCCGCGAGATACGCAGTATTTT.

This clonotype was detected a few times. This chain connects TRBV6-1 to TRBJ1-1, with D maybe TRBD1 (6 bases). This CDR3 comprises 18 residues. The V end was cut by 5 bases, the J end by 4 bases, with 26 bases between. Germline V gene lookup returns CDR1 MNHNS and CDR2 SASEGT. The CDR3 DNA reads TGTGCCAGCAGTCCCGGAACAGGGCACCGAACACTGGGCACTGAAGCTTTCTTT. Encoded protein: CASSPGTGHRTLGTEAFF.

CDR3 nucleotide sequence: TGTGCCAGCTCACCACCACAGGCCCAAGAGACCCAGTACTTC. Translating gives CASSPPQAQETQYF. J is TRBJ2-5 and V is TRBV18, with a possible D match to TRBD1 (5 bases). There are 14 residues in the CDR3. The germline CDR1 and CDR2 sequences are KGHSH and LQKENI. V was shortened by 0 bases and J by 1 base, with 6 bases between the two germline ends.

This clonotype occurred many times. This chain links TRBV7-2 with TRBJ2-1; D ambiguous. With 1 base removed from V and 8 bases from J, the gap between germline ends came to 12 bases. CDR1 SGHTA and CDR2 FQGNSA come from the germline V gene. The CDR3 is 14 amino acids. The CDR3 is CASSLDLILDEQFF. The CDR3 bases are TGTGCCAGCAGCTTAGACCTGATCCTGGATGAGCAGTTCTTC.

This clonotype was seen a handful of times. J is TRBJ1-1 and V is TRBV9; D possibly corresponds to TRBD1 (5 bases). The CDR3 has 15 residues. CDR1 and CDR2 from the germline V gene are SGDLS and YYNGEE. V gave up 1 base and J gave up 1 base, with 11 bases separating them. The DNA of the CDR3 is TGTGCCAGCAGCGTAAGAGCGGGGCGGAACACTGAAGCTTTCTTT. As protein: CASSVRAGRNTEAFF.